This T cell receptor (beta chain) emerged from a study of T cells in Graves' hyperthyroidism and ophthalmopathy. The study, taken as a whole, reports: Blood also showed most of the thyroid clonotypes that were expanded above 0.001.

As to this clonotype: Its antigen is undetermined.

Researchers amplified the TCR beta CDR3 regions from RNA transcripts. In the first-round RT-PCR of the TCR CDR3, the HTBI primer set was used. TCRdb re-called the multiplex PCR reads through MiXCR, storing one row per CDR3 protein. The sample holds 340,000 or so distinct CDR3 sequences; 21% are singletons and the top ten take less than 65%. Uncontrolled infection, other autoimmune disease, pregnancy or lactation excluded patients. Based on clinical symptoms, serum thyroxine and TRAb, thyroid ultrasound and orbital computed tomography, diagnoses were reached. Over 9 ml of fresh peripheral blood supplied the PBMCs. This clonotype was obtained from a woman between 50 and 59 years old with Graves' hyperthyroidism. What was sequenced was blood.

In DNA, the CDR3 is TGTGCCAGCAGTGACAGGGGAATCGGCGAGCAGTACTTC. Residues: CASSDRGIGEQYF. The chain couples TRBV6-2 or TRBV6-3 to TRBJ2-7, with 8 bases fitting TRBD1. V dropped 5 bases and J dropped 6; count of bases not matched to a gene: 6. Germline V gives CDR1 MNHEY, CDR2 SVGEGT. The length of the CDR3 is 13 residues.